Below, 13 T cell receptor beta chains from the same sample are listed, as sequenced in a study of cytomegalovirus exposure and HLA in healthy donors. Vbeta (60) and Jbeta (13) primers were used in the PCR. The assay was immunoSEQ multiplex PCR, and TCRdb's table has in-frame clones only and misses some. The table lists about 110,000 clones, over 75% of them singletons, with 6.5% to 9.5% in the top ten. Sequenced material: PBMCs. These receptors were taken from a middle-aged woman in good health and CMV-seropositive.

With respect to this clone: At one of its ends the junction is not consistent with the germline gene, which may arise from a read error. The V and J genes are TRBV28 and TRBJ1-5; possible D gene TRBD1, 5 bases. The CDR3 is made up of 15 amino acids. The germline CDR1 and CDR2 sequences are MDHEN and SYDVKM. The CDR3 loop reads CASSLWTFLIQPQHF. The CDR3 coding sequence is TGTGCCAGTAGTTTGTGGACATTTCTTATTCAGCCCCAGCATTTT. Variable domain in full (rest from reference TRBV28 and TRBJ1-5): DVKVTQSSRYLVKRTGEKVFLECVQDMDHENMFWYRQDPGLGLRLIYFSYDVKMKEKGDIPEGYSVSREKKERFSLILESASTNQTSMYLCASSLWTFLIQPQHFGDGTRLSIL.

The chain carries TRBV5-1 and TRBJ2-7, with D unclear. Germline-derived CDR1 and CDR2 are SGHRS and YFSETQ. This CDR3 comprises 13 residues. Trimming removed 1 base from V and 7 bases from J, with 12 bases in between. The CDR3 DNA reads as TGCGCCAGCAGCTTGATGGCCCCCGGGGAGCAGTACTTC. It codes for CASSLMAPGEQYF.

The rearrangement links TRBV21-1 to TRBJ2-3; the DNA was not compared with TRBD1, the D call given in the table. TRBV21-1 is listed as a pseudogene. The CDR3 has 19 amino acids. The CDR3, as DNA: TGTGCCAGCAGCAATAGGGACAGGGAGAACCATCGAAGCACAGATACGCAGTATTTT. It codes for CASSNRDRENHRSTDTQYF.

The chain couples TRBV2 to TRBJ1-4; maybe TRBD1 (5 bases). The CDR3 has 13 residues. Trimming shortened V by 6 bases and J by 7 bases, and 12 bases separated the two germline ends. The germline CDR1 and CDR2 sequences are SNHLY and FYNNEI. The CDR3 sequence: CASRVTGGEKLFF. CDR3 in DNA: TGTGCCAGCAGGGTCACAGGTGGTGAAAAACTGTTTTTT.

The gene calls are TRBV28 and TRBJ2-1; tentatively, D is TRBD1 (5 bases). V lost 8 bases to trimming and J lost 8 bases, with 16 bases between them. The CDR3 loop spans 13 amino acids. The germline gives CDR1 MDHEN, CDR2 SYDVKM. The CDR3 DNA reads TGTGCCAGCGAACCAGGGTCCGGCGATGAGCAGTTCTTC. Translated, it gives CASEPGSGDEQFF.

The V gene is TRBV5-1, the J gene TRBJ1-1, with D uncertain. Between the trimmed V and J ends, which lost 7 bases and 4 bases, there was a span of 8 bases. This CDR3 comprises 11 residues. From germline, CDR1 is SGHRS and CDR2 YFSETQ. The chain's CDR3 is CASVSGTEAFF. As DNA, the CDR3 is TGCGCCAGCGTGTCGGGCACTGAAGCTTTCTTT.

The CDR3 DNA reads as TGCAGCGTTGAACTGGGGGCAGGAAACACCATATATTTT. This encodes CSVELGAGNTIYF. The chain links TRBV29-1 to TRBJ1-3, with D perhaps TRBD1 (6 bases). Trimming left V 2 bases short and J 4 bases short, with 9 bases between. The CDR3 contains 13 residues. In germline, CDR1 is SQVTM, CDR2 ANQGSEA.

The chain links TRBV4-1 to TRBJ1-2; TRBD1 agrees at 7 bases. The CDR3 sequence is 14 residues long. In germline, CDR1 is MGHRA, CDR2 YSYEKL. V lost 9 bases and J lost 2; bases outside the gene matches: 9. In DNA form, the CDR3 reads TGCGCCAGTACCCCGGGACAGTCAAACTATGGCTACACCTTC. Protein: CASTPGQSNYGYTF.

The chain carries TRBV29-1 and TRBJ2-3; D is possibly TRBD1 (6 bases). Germline V gene lookup returns CDR1 SQVTM and CDR2 ANQGSEA. The CDR3 is 17 residues long. Trimming pared 6 bases from V and 4 bases from J, leaving 26 bases between. The CDR3 nucleotides are TGCAGCGTAGAGTCCCTCCGGGACAAAGGGACGGCAGATACGCAGTATTTT. This encodes CSVESLRDKGTADTQYF.

This sequence joins TRBV4-1 and TRBJ2-7, with TRBD2 matching 14 bases. The CDR3 extends over 16 amino acids. Trimming at V came to 3 bases and at J to 3 bases, leaving 4 bases not matched to a gene. Germline CDR1 MGHRA, CDR2 YSYEKL. The CDR3 region is CASSQRLAGGFYEQYF. The CDR3 DNA is TGCGCCAGCAGCCAGAGACTAGCGGGAGGGTTCTACGAGCAGTACTTC.

The rearrangement uses TRBV7-9 and TRBJ2-5; 7 bases map to TRBD2. The end of the DNA is better explained by TRBJ2-7, so the J call may be wrong. The CDR3 spans 13 residues. Germline CDR1 reads SEHNR; CDR2 reads FQNEAQ (reference sequence). CDR3 coding DNA: TGTGCCACCCGCCGGGGGGACTCCTACGAGCAGTACTTC. Its translation: CATRRGDSYEQYF.

This sequence joins TRBV7-2 and TRBJ2-3; D possibly corresponds to TRBD2 (5 bases). Germline CDR1 and CDR2: SGHTA and FQGNSA. This CDR3 has 16 amino acids. The ends were cut back, 1 base at V and 4 bases at J, with 15 bases in the middle. The CDR3 DNA reads as TGTGCCAGCAGCTTAGAGTTCTGGCTCGGGGCAGATACGCAGTATTTT. Its translation: CASSLEFWLGADTQYF.

This chain links TRBV5-1 with TRBJ1-6; TRBD1 matches at 9 bases. The CDR3 has 14 amino acids. Germline lookup yields CDR1 SGHRS and CDR2 YFSETQ. The V and J ends lost 4 bases and 8 bases, in that order; junction bases with no gene match: 4. For the CDR3, the DNA is TGCGCCAGCAGCACGACAGGGGGAGATTCACCCCTCCACTTT. This translates into CASSTTGGDSPLHF.